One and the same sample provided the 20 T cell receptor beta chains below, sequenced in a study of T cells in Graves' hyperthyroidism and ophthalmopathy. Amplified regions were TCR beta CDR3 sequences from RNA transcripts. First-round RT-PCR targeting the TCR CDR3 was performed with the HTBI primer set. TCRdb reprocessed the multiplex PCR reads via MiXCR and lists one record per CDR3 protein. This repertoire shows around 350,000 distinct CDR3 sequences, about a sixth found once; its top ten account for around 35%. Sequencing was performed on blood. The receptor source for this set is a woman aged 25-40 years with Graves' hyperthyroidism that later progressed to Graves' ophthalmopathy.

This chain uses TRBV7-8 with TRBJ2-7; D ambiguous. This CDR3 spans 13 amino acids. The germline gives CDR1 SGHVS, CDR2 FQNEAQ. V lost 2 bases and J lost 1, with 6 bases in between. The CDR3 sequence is CASSLRFSYEQYF. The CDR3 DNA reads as TGTGCCAGCAGCTTACGGTTTTCCTACGAGCAGTACTTC.

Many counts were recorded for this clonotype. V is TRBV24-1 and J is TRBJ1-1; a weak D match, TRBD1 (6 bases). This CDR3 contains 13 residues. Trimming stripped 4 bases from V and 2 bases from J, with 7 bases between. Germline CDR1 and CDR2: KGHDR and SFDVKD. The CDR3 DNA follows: TGTGCCACCAGTGAACAGGGCAACACTGAAGCTTTCTTT. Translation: CATSEQGNTEAFF.

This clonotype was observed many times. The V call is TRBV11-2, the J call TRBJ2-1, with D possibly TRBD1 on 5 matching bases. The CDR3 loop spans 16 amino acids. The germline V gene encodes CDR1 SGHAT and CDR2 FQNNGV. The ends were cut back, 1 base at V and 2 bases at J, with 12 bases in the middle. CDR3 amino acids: CASSLGGIYTYNEQFF. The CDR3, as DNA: TGTGCCAGCAGCTTAGGGGGCATCTATACCTACAATGAGCAGTTCTTC.

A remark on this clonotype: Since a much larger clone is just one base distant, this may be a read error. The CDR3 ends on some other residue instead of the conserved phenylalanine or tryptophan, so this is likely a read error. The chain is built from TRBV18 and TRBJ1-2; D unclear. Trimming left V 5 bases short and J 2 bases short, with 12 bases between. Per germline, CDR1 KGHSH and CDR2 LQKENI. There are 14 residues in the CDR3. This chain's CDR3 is CASSSTTVNYGYTI. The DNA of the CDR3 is TGTGCCAGCTCATCTACAACAGTGAACTATGGCTACACCATC.

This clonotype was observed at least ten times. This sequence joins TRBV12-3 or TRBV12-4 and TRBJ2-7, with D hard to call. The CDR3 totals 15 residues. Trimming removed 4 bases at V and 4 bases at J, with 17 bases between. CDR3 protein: CASSSPGAFDYEQYF. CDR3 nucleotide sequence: TGTGCCAGCAGTTCCCCAGGAGCATTTGATTACGAGCAGTACTTC.

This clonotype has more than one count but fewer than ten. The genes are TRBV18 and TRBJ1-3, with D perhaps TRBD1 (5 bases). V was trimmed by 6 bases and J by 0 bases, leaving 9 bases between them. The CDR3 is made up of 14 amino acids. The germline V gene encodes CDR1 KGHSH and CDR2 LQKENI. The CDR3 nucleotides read TGTGCCAGCTCCCGGGACCTCTCTGGAAACACCATATATTTT. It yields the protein CASSRDLSGNTIYF. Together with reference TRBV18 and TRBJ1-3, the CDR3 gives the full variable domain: NAGVMQNPRHLVRRRGQEARLRCSPMKGHSHVYWYRQLPEEGLKFMVYLQKENIIDESGMPKERFSAEFPKEGPSILRIQQVVRGDSAAYFCASSRDLSGNTIYFGEGSWLTVV.

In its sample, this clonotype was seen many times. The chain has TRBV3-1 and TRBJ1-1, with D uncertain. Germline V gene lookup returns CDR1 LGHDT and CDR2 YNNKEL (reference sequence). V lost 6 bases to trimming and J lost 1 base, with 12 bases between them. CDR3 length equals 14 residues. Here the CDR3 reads CASSPAAENTEAFF. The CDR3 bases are TGTGCCAGCAGTCCTGCGGCAGAGAACACTGAAGCTTTCTTT.

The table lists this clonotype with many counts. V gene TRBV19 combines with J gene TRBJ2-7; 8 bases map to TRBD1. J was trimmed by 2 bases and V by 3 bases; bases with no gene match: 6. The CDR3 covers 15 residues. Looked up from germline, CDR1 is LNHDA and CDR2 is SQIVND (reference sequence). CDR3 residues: CASSISGQGTYEQYF. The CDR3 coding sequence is TGTGCCAGTAGTATTTCAGGACAGGGTACCTACGAGCAGTACTTC.

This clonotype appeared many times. CDR3 amino acids: CASSVLRAGGADTQYF. CDR3 coding DNA: TGTGCCAGCAGTGTCCTAAGGGCGGGGGGAGCAGATACGCAGTATTTT. The chain recombines TRBV27 with TRBJ2-3, with 8 bases that match TRBD2. V gave up 5 bases and J gave up 4 bases; unmatched junction bases: 11. Per germline, CDR1 MNHEY and CDR2 SMNVEV (reference sequence). This CDR3 contains 16 residues.

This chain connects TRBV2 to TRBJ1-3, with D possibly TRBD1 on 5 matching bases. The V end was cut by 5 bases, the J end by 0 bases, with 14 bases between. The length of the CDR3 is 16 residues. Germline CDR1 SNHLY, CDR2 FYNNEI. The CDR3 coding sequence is TGTGCCAGCAGTCTCTCCACAGGAGCCTCTGGAAACACCATATATTTT. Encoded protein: CASSLSTGASGNTIYF.

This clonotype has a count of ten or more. DNA for the CDR3: TGTGCCAGCACCCCCGGGACAGGAAAAGAGACCCAGTACTTC. It encodes CASTPGTGKETQYF. The chain joins TRBV2 to TRBJ2-5, with 8 bases lining up with TRBD1. The CDR3 consists of 14 residues. J gave up 3 bases and V 7 bases, and 7 bases lay outside the gene matches. The germline V gene encodes CDR1 SNHLY and CDR2 FYNNEI. Full variable domain (outside the CDR3, taken from reference TRBV2 and TRBJ2-5): EPEVTQTPSHQVTQMGQEVILRCVPISNHLYFYWYRQILGQKVEFLVSFYNNEISEKSEIFDDQFSVERPDGSNFTLKIRSTKLEDSAMYFCASTPGTGKETQYFGPGTRLLVL.

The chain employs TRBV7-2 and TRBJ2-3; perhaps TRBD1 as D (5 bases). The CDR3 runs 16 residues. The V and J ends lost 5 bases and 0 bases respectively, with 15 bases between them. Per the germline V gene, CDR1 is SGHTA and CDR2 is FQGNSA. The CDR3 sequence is CASSHRTKTSTDTQYF. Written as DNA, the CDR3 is TGTGCCAGCAGCCACCGGACAAAAACTAGCACAGATACGCAGTATTTT.

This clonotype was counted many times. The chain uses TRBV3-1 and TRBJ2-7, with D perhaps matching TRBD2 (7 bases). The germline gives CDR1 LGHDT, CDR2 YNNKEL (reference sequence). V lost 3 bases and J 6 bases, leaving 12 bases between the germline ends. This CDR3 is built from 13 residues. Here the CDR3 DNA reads TGTGCCAGCAGCCACGGGGGGCCTGGCGAGCAGTACTTC. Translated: CASSHGGPGEQYF.

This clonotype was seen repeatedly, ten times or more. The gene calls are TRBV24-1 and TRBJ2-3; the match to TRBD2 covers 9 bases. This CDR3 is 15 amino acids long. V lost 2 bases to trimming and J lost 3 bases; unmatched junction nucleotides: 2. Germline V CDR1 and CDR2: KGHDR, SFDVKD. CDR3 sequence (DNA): TGTGCCACCAGTGATTCTAGCGGGATTACAGATACGCAGTATTTT. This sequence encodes CATSDSSGITDTQYF.

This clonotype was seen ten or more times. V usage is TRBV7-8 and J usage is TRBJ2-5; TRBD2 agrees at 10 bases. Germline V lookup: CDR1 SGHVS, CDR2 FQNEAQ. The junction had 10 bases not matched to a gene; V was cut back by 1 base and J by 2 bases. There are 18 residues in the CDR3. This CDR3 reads CASSLVLAGGPIQETQYF. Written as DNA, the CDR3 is TGTGCCAGCAGCTTAGTCTTAGCGGGGGGACCAATTCAAGAGACCCAGTACTTC. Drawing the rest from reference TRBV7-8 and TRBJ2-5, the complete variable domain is GAGVSQSPRYKVAKRGQDVALRCDPISGHVSLFWYQQALGQGPEFLTYFQNEAQLDKSGLPSDRFFAERPEGSVSTLKIQRTQQEDSAVYLCASSLVLAGGPIQETQYFGPGTRLLVL.

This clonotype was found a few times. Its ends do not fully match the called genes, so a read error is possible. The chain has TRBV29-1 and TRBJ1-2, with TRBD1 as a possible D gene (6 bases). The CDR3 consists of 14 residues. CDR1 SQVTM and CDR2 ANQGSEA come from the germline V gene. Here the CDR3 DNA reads TGCAGCGTGGAAGGGGAAACAGGGAAGGATGGCTACACCTTC. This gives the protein CSVEGETGKDGYTF. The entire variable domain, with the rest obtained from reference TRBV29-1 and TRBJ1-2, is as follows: SAVISQKPSRDICQRGTSLTIQCQVDSQVTMMFWYRQQPGQSLTLIATANQGSEATYESGFVIDKFPISRPNLTFSTLTVSNMSPEDSSIYLCSVEGETGKDGYTFGSGTRLTVV.

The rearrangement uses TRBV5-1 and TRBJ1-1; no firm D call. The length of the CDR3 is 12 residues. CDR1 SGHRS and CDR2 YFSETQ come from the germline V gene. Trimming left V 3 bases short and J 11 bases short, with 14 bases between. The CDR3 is CASSSEGADAFF. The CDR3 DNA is TGCGCCAGCAGCTCTGAGGGTGCAGACGCTTTCTTT.

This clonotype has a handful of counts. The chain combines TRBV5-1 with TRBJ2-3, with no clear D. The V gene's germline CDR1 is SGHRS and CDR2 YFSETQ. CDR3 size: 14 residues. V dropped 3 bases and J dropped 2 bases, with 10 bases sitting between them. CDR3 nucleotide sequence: TGCGCCAGCAGCTCAACAGTGAACACAGATACGCAGTATTTT. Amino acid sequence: CASSSTVNTDTQYF. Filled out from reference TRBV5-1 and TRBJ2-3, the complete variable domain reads KAGVTQTPRYLIKTRGQQVTLSCSPISGHRSVSWYQQTPGQGLQFLFEYFSETQRNKGNFPGRFSGRQFSNSRSEMNVSTLELGDSALYLCASSSTVNTDTQYFGPGTRLTVL.

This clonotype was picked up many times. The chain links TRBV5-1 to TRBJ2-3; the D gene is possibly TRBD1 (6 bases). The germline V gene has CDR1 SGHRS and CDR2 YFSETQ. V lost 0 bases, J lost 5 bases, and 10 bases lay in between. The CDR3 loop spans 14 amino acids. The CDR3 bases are TGCGCCAGCAGCTTGGGACAGGCGGGAGATACGCAGTATTTT. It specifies CASSLGQAGDTQYF.

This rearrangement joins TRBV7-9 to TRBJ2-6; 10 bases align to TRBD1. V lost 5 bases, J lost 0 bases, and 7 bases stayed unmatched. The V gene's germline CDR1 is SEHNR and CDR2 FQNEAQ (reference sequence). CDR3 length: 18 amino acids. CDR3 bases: TGTGCCAGCAGCCGAGAGGACAGGGGGTACTCTGGGGCCAACGTCCTGACTTTC. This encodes CASSREDRGYSGANVLTF. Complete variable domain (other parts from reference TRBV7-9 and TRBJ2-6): DTGVSQNPRHKITKRGQNVTFRCDPISEHNRLYWYRQTLGQGPEFLTYFQNEAQLEKSRLLSDRFSAERPKGSFSTLEIQRTEQGDSAMYLCASSREDRGYSGANVLTFGAGSRLTVL.